Presented here are 21 T cell receptor beta chains from one specimen sequenced in a study of T cells after yellow fever vaccination. TCRdb analysed the 5' RACE reads with MiXCR anew, one entry per CDR3 protein. The sample yields about 240,000 distinct CDR3 sequences, roughly 7.2% seen once. The material was CD4+ T cells sorted from PBMCs, obtained 15 days after the yellow fever booster vaccination. The source of these receptors is a man aged 25 to 40 who received the YFV17D yellow fever vaccine.

This clonotype has more than one count but fewer than ten. The chain joins TRBV6-5 to TRBJ1-1; D gene ambiguous. Trimming pared 0 bases from V and 0 bases from J, leaving 5 bases between. The CDR3 sequence is 14 residues long. Germline CDR1 is MNHEY and CDR2 is SVGAGI. CDR3 coding DNA: TGTGCCAGCAGTTACTCGAATTTGAACACTGAAGCTTTCTTT. Its protein is CASSYSNLNTEAFF.

Details on this clonotype: A read error is possible here, since a much larger clone lies one base away. The J gene is TRBJ2-7, the V gene TRBV7-2; D possibly corresponds to TRBD2 (5 bases). The CDR3 has 15 amino acids. Germline CDR1 is SGHTA and CDR2 is FQGNSA. Trimming stripped 2 bases from V and 5 bases from J, with 16 bases between. The CDR3 reads CASSLRRAVENEQYF. DNA for the CDR3: TGTGCCAGCAGCTTAAGGCGGGCTGTGGAGAACGAGCAGTACTTC.

V is TRBV19 and J is TRBJ1-5; TRBD1 matches at 10 bases. Germline V CDR1 and CDR2: LNHDA, SQIVND (reference sequence). V shed 5 bases, J shed 5 bases, and the junction held 9 bases outside the gene matches. CDR3 length equals 16 residues. The CDR3 here is CASSDGQGGNYQPQHF. CDR3 sequence (DNA): TGTGCCAGTAGTGACGGACAGGGGGGCAACTATCAGCCCCAGCATTTT.

This clonotype was recorded many times. The V gene is TRBV7-6, the J gene TRBJ1-3, with D perhaps TRBD1 (5 bases). The CDR3 is 14 amino acids. The V and J ends lost 1 base and 3 bases respectively, with 7 bases between them. The germline CDR1 and CDR2 sequences are SGHVS and FNYEAQ. CDR3 in DNA: TGTGCCAGCAGCTTAGGGGGCCTTGGAAACACCATATATTTT. Translating it yields CASSLGGLGNTIYF. The full variable domain, completed using reference TRBV7-6 and TRBJ1-3, is GAGVSQSPRYKVTKRGQDVALRCDPISGHVSLYWYRQALGQGPEFLTYFNYEAQQDKSGLPNDRFSAERPEGSISTLTIQRTEQRDSAMYRCASSLGGLGNTIYFGEGSWLTVV.

This clonotype was seen a handful of times. This sequence joins TRBV4-3 and TRBJ2-7; perhaps D is TRBD1 or TRBD2 (5 bases each). V was shortened by 3 bases and J by 4 bases, with 10 bases between the two germline ends. Per the germline V gene, CDR1 is LGHNA and CDR2 is YSLEER. The length of the CDR3 is 13 residues. In nucleotides, the CDR3 is TGCGCCAGCAGCCAGGTCTGGGGGTACGAGCAGTACTTC. The encoded protein is CASSQVWGYEQYF.

In this sample, this clonotype turned up many times. The chain recombines TRBV15 with TRBJ2-5; 7 bases align to TRBD1. Germline CDR1 LNHNV, CDR2 YYDKDF (reference sequence). The trim removed 5 bases at V and 5 bases at J, leaving 14 bases unmatched. This CDR3 has 16 amino acids. The CDR3 coding sequence is TGTGCCACCAGCGGAGTAAATGACAGGGAGTGGGAGACCCAGTACTTC. Translating gives CATSGVNDREWETQYF.

This clonotype was counted many times. The chain carries TRBV5-6 and TRBJ2-1; no clear D gene. Germline assignment: CDR1 SGHDT and CDR2 YYEEEE. V lost 2 bases and J lost 8, with 5 bases in between. The CDR3 is 11 amino acids. CDR3 nucleotides: TGTGCCAGCAGCTTCGTCGATGAGCAGTTCTTC. This codes for CASSFVDEQFF.

This clonotype was counted a few times. J is TRBJ1-3 and V is TRBV28, with D maybe TRBD1 (6 bases). The CDR3 contains 14 residues. V was shortened by 3 bases and J by 4 bases, with 10 bases between the two germline ends. Germline values: CDR1 MDHEN, CDR2 SYDVKM. The CDR3 sequence is CASSFRGKGNTIYF. The CDR3 coding sequence is TGTGCCAGCAGTTTCAGGGGTAAAGGAAACACCATATATTTT.

This clonotype has a count of ten or more. J is TRBJ2-3 and V is TRBV11-1; D call uncertain. The V gene lost 5 bases and the J gene lost 10 bases, with 4 bases spanning the gap. Germline V gene lookup returns CDR1 SGHAT and CDR2 FQDESV (reference sequence). The CDR3 has 9 amino acids. The CDR3 spells CASSASQYF. CDR3 DNA sequence: TGTGCCAGCAGCGCCTCGCAGTATTTT.

In its sample, this clonotype was seen a few times. Germline is not matched at one junction end, which may reflect a read error. The V and J genes are TRBV7-2 and TRBJ2-7, with 8 nucleotides matching TRBD1. The germline gives CDR1 SGHTA, CDR2 FQGNSA. The CDR3 spans 15 residues. The CDR3 protein is CASSFLQGDRIPSDF. CDR3 DNA sequence: TGTGCCAGCAGCTTCCTTCAAGGGGACAGGATCCCTTCGGACTTC.

The rearrangement uses TRBV28 and TRBJ2-1; D unresolved. The CDR3 runs to 16 residues. V was trimmed by 5 bases and J by 3 bases, leaving 17 bases between them. Germline V CDR1 and CDR2: MDHEN, SYDVKM. CDR3 sequence (DNA): TGTGCCAGCAGTCCCCCCGCGGCGTGGGTCTACAATGAGCAGTTCTTC. Its protein is CASSPPAAWVYNEQFF.

This clonotype came up many times. V gene TRBV10-3 combines with J gene TRBJ2-3, with D maybe TRBD2 (6 bases). This CDR3 has 14 residues. Trimming stripped 3 bases from V and 4 bases from J, with 11 bases between. Germline V gene lookup returns CDR1 ENHRY and CDR2 SYGVKD. The CDR3 reads CAISDQTRPDTQYF. The CDR3 DNA reads as TGTGCCATCAGTGACCAGACTAGACCAGATACGCAGTATTTT.

This clonotype was seen many times. This chain joins TRBV27 and TRBJ2-4; D is unresolved. V lost 8 bases and J lost 0, with 17 bases in between. The CDR3 runs to 16 residues. Germline CDR1 is MNHEY and CDR2 is SMNVEV (reference sequence). This chain's CDR3 is CASQDPRNLAKNIQYF. CDR3 nucleotides: TGTGCCAGCCAAGATCCCAGGAATCTAGCCAAAAACATTCAGTACTTC.

As to this clonotype: One base away lies a much larger clone, so this may be a sequencing read error. The rearrangement joins TRBV7-9 to TRBJ1-1; D possibly corresponds to TRBD1 (5 bases). The germline gives CDR1 SEHNR, CDR2 FQNEAQ (reference sequence). This CDR3 comprises 16 residues. DNA for the CDR3: TGTGCCTGCAGCCCCTCAGGGATGGGGATGAACACTGAAGCTTTCTTT. Its protein is CACSPSGMGMNTEAFF.

This clonotype was detected only a few times. The rearrangement links TRBV20-1 to TRBJ2-7, with D perhaps TRBD2 (5 bases). Trimming cost V 0 bases and J 6 bases, with 15 bases left between them. Germline lookup yields CDR1 DFQATT and CDR2 SNEGSKA (reference sequence). The CDR3 spans 14 residues. The CDR3 DNA is TGCAGTGCTAGAGATTCGAGAGGGCCCGGCGAGCAGTACTTC. Its protein is CSARDSRGPGEQYF.

The rearrangement uses TRBV15 and TRBJ2-1, with D unresolved. Germline V CDR1 and CDR2: LNHNV, YYDKDF (reference sequence). V was shortened by 1 base and J by 7 bases, with 8 bases between the two germline ends. The CDR3 covers 13 residues. As DNA, the CDR3 is TGTGCCACCAGCAGAGTTGACGTTAATGAGCAGTTCTTC. Its translation: CATSRVDVNEQFF.

Only a few counts were recorded for this clonotype. The rearrangement uses TRBV2 and TRBJ2-1; D may be TRBD1 (5 bases). Germline CDR1 SNHLY, CDR2 FYNNEI. The V end was cut by 4 bases, the J end by 4 bases, with 17 bases between. CDR3 length: 16 residues. Here the CDR3 reads CASSGDRGGGYNEQFF. CDR3 coding DNA: TGTGCCAGCAGTGGAGATAGGGGCGGCGGTTACAATGAGCAGTTCTTC.

This clonotype was recorded many times. The chain employs TRBV6-5 and TRBJ2-2; 10 bases fit TRBD2. The CDR3 is made up of 16 amino acids. With 8 bases clipped from V and 5 bases from J, the junction kept 11 bases outside the gene matches. Per germline, CDR1 MNHEY and CDR2 SVGAGI. The CDR3 coding sequence is TGTGCCAGCCGACTTTTTGGACTAGCGGAAACCGGGGAGCTGTTTTTT. Amino acid sequence: CASRLFGLAETGELFF.

This clonotype was observed a handful of times. The chain is built from TRBV7-2 and TRBJ2-7, with 9 bases aligning to TRBD2. Germline lookup yields CDR1 SGHTA and CDR2 FQGNSA. This CDR3 is 15 amino acids long. Trimming removed 4 bases from V and 2 bases from J; junction bases left unmatched: 6. The CDR3 loop is CASSSASGIPYEQYF. CDR3 bases: TGTGCCAGCAGCTCGGCTAGCGGGATCCCCTACGAGCAGTACTTC.

This clonotype occurred many times. The J gene is TRBJ2-1, the V gene TRBV20-1; 10 bases agree with TRBD2. With V trimmed by 1 base and J by 0 bases, 15 bases remained unmatched. The CDR3 is 20 residues long. Germline-derived CDR1 and CDR2 are DFQATT and SNEGSKA (reference sequence). CDR3 nucleotide sequence: TGCAGTGCTAGAGGCCGCAGCGCCAGCGGGGGGGTAAGCTCCTACAATGAGCAGTTCTTC. It translates to CSARGRSASGGVSSYNEQFF.

This clonotype was seen a handful of times. The chain joins TRBV27 to TRBJ1-3, with 8 bases lining up with TRBD1. V gave up 5 bases and J gave up 0 bases; unmatched junction bases: 3. The CDR3 covers 15 residues. The germline gives CDR1 MNHEY, CDR2 SMNVEV (reference sequence). Here the CDR3 DNA reads TGTGCCAGCAGTGACAGGGGCCTCTCTGGAAACACCATATATTTT. Translated, it gives CASSDRGLSGNTIYF.